This TCR beta chain was identified during a study of blood T cells in healthy people across ages. Trimming removed 7 bases from V and 8 bases from J, with 16 bases in between. Germline lookup yields CDR1 MNHEY and CDR2 SVGEGT. This CDR3 contains 13 residues. Through a sample-barcoded 5' primer and a J-beta primer mix, a second PCR was run for roughly 7 to 11 cycles. MiXCR, run by TCRdb on the 5' RACE reads, gives a single entry per CDR3 protein. Seen here are approximately 800,000 distinct CDR3 sequences, under 40% observed once, and the top ten hold 13%. This TCR was recovered from a man aged 18 to 30 in good health. The chain combines TRBV6-2 or TRBV6-3 with TRBJ2-3; TRBD1 might be the D (6 bases). The sample was blood. CDR3 sequence (DNA): TGTGCCAGCACCGCCACCTTCAGGGGTACGCAGTATTTT. It encodes CASTATFRGTQYF.